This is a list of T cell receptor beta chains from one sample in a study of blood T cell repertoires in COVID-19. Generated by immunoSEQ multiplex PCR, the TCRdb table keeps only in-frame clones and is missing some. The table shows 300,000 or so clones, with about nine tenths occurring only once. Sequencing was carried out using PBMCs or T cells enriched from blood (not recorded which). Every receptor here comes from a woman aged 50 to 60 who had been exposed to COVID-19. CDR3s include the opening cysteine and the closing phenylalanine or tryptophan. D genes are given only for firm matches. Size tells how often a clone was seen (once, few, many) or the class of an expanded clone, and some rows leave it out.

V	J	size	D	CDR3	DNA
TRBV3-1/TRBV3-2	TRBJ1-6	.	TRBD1	CASENMRQGSSYNSPLHF	TGTGCCAGCGAGAATATGAGACAGGGCAGCTCCTATAATTCACCCCTCCACTTT
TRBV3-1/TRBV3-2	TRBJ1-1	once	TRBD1	CASSPRYGQGKGTEAFF	TGTGCCAGCAGCCCCCGCTATGGACAGGGGAAAGGCACTGAAGCTTTCTTT
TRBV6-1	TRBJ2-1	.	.	CASSDEGGNEQFF	TGTGCCAGCAGTGACGAGGGGGGGAATGAGCAGTTCTTC
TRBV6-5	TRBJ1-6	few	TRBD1	CASSPRDRVGSPLHF	TGTGCCAGCAGCCCCCGGGACAGGGTGGGTTCACCCCTCCACTTT
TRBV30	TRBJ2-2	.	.	CAWSVMVAVTGELFF	TGTGCCTGGAGTGTGATGGTAGCGGTCACCGGGGAGCTGTTTTTT
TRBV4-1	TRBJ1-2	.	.	CASSQKSGLPYGYTF	TGCGCCAGCAGCCAAAAATCTGGACTACCGTATGGCTACACCTTC
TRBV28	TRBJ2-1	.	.	CASSPTGESSSYNEQFF	TGTGCCAGCAGTCCGACCGGGGAGTCAAGCTCCTACAATGAGCAGTTCTTC
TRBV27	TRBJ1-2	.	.	CASTFGGGVGYTF	TGTGCCAGCACCTTCGGGGGAGGAGTAGGCTACACCTTC
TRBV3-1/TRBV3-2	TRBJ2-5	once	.	CASSQVEGWETQYF	TGTGCCAGCAGCCAAGTTGAGGGATGGGAGACCCAGTACTTC
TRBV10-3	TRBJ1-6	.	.	CAIRADNSPLHF	TGTGCCATCAGAGCGGATAATTCACCCCTCCACTTT
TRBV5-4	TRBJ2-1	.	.	CASSGQGNEQFF	TGTGCCAGCAGCGGGCAGGGTAATGAGCAGTTCTTC
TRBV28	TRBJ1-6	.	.	CASRGGGISSYNSPLHF	TGTGCCAGCCGGGGGGGAGGGATCAGCTCCTATAATTCACCCCTCCACTTT
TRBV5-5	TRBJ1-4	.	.	CASSLRTSHNEKLFF	TGTGCCAGCAGCCTACGGACAAGCCATAATGAAAAACTGTTTTTT
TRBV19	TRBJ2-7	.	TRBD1	CASGPGQTYEQYF	TGTGCCAGTGGACCGGGACAGACCTACGAGCAGTACTTC
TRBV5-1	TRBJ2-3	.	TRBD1	CASSTSTGSPRYF	TGCGCCAGCAGCACCTCGACAGGGTCCCCGCGGTATTTT
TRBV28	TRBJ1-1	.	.	CASSQMTQNTEAFF	TGTGCCAGCAGTCAGATGACTCAAAACACTGAAGCTTTCTTT
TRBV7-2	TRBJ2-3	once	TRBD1	CASSPRTGSDTQYF	TGTGCCAGCAGCCCCCGGACAGGTAGTGATACGCAGTATTTT
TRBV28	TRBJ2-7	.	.	CASSSTSWPGGQTYEQYF	TGTGCCAGCAGTTCCACTTCTTGGCCGGGGGGACAAACCTACGAGCAGTACTTC
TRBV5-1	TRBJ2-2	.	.	CASSWTVPGELFF	TGCGCCAGCAGCTGGACAGTGCCCGGGGAGCTGTTTTTT
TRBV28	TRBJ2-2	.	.	CASSFGFFRLTGELFF	TGTGCCAGCAGTTTCGGGTTTTTTCGCTTGACCGGAGAGCTGTTTTTT
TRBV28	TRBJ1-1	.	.	CASSLDTHEAFF	TGTGCCAGCAGTTTGGACACCCATGAAGCTTTCTTT
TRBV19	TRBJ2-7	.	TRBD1	CASSAWTGTNEQYF	TGTGCCAGTAGTGCATGGACAGGGACGAACGAGCAGTACTTC
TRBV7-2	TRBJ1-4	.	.	CASSLRGGGEKLFF	TGTGCCAGCAGCTTACGGGGGGGAGGCGAAAAACTGTTTTTT
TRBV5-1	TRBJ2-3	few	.	CASSLVGDRADTQYF	TGCGCCAGCAGCTTGGTGGGAGACCGTGCAGATACGCAGTATTTT
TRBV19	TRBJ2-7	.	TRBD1	CASSIGTGASEQYF	TGTGCCAGTAGTATCGGGACAGGGGCCTCCGAGCAGTACTTC
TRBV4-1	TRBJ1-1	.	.	CASSPAGGANTEAFF	TGCGCCAGCAGCCCGGCGGGGGGGGCGAACACTGAAGCTTTCTTT
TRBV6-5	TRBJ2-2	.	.	CASSYGDSIGGELFF	TGTGCCAGCAGTTACGGGGACTCCATAGGAGGGGAGCTGTTTTTT
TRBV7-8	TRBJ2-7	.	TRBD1	CASSKRDSSYEQYF	TGTGCCAGCAGCAAAAGGGACAGTTCCTACGAGCAGTACTTC
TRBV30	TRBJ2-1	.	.	CAWSGRGGISYNEQFF	TGTGCCTGGAGTGGCCGCGGAGGGATCTCCTACAATGAGCAGTTCTTC
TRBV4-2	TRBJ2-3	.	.	CASSPGERVSTDTQYF	TGTGCCAGCAGCCCGGGGGAGCGGGTAAGCACAGATACGCAGTATTTT
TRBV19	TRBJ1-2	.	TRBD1	CASSNLPGQGAEHYGYTF	TGTGCCAGTAGTAACTTACCGGGACAGGGAGCCGAGCACTATGGCTACACCTTC
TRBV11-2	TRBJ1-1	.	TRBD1	CASSLKGALLSPEAFF	TGTGCCAGCAGCTTGAAGGGGGCTCTTCTGTCGCCTGAAGCTTTCTTT
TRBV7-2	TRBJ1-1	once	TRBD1	CASSAGPRGLMNTEAFF	TGTGCCAGCAGCGCTGGCCCCAGGGGGCTCATGAACACTGAAGCTTTCTTT
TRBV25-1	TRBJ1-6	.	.	CASKGGNSPLHF	TGTGCCAGCAAGGGGGGGAATTCACCCCTCCACTTT
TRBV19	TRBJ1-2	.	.	CASSIGRGSVYGYTF	TGTGCCAGTAGTATAGGCAGGGGCTCAGTCTATGGCTACACCTTC
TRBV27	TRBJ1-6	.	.	CASSPPYSPLHF	TGTGCCAGCAGTCCCCCCTATTCACCCCTCCACTTT
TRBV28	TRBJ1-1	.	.	CASSLTGRNTEAFF	TGTGCCAGCAGTTTGACAGGAAGAAACACTGAAGCTTTCTTT
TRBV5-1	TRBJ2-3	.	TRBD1	CASSLGTGSDTQYF	TGCGCCAGCAGCTTGGGGACAGGGTCAGATACGCAGTATTTT
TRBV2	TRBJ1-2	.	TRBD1	CATSRTGNQRYGYTF	TGTGCCACTTCCAGGACAGGGAACCAACGGTATGGCTACACCTTC
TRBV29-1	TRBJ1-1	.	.	CSVTPGAATEAFF	TGCAGCGTTACTCCAGGGGCCGCTACTGAAGCTTTCTTT
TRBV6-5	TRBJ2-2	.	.	CASSPLAGTGELFF	TGTGCCAGCAGTCCCTTGGCGGGTACCGGGGAGCTGTTTTTT
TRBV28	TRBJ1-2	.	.	CASSPTNYGYTF	TGTGCCAGCAGTCCTACTAACTATGGCTACACCTTC
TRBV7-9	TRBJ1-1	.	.	CASSINTGNTEAFF	TGTGCCAGCAGCATCAACACAGGGAACACTGAAGCTTTCTTT
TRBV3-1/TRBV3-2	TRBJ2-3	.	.	CASSQDRVGGTDTQYF	TGTGCCAGCAGCCAAGATCGGGTCGGGGGCACAGATACGCAGTATTTT
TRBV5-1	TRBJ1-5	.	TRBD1	CASSSGTGGNQPQHF	TGCGCCAGCAGCTCCGGGACAGGGGGCAATCAGCCCCAGCATTTT
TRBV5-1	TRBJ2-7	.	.	CASSLWADYEQYF	TGCGCCAGCAGCTTGTGGGCAGACTACGAGCAGTACTTC
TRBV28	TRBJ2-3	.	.	CASSPLDRTPDTQYF	TGTGCCAGCAGTCCCTTAGACAGGACCCCAGATACGCAGTATTTT
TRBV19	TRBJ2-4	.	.	CASRESAKNIQYF	TGTGCCAGTAGGGAGTCGGCCAAAAACATTCAGTACTTC
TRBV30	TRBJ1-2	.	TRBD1	CAWSGGTGSYGGYTF	TGTGCCTGGAGTGGGGGGACAGGGAGTTACGGTGGCTACACCTTC
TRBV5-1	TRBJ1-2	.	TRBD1	CASSRDSGGGYTF	TGCGCCAGCAGCCGAGACTCAGGGGGTGGCTACACCTTC
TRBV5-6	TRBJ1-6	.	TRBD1	CASSLPGQQSPLHF	TGTGCCAGCAGCTTACCGGGACAGCAATCACCCCTCCACTTT
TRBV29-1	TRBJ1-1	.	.	CSVEGLGRKNTEAFF	TGCAGCGTTGAGGGCCTTGGAAGGAAGAACACTGAAGCTTTCTTT
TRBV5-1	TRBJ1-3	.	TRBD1	CASSSGTEAGNTIYF	TGCGCCAGCAGCTCAGGGACAGAAGCGGGAAACACCATATATTTT
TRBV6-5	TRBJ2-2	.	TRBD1	CASSRDRMNTGELFF	TGTGCCAGCAGCCGGGACAGAATGAACACCGGGGAGCTGTTTTTT